This T cell receptor beta chain is from a study of blood T cell repertoires in COVID-19. Across the study: Samples taken during acute and convalescent COVID-19 were collected in the United States, Italy and Spain. T cells, B-cell-depleted T cells, or PBMCs provided the cDNA or gDNA that served as material.

Original data processing: Researchers report that nucleated cell counts were estimated from reference gene primer amplification. TCRdb's copy holds only in-frame clones and misses some; the assay was immunoSEQ multiplex PCR. The V and J calls and the clone size are those of that table, but D and trimming were determined from the DNA. The sample includes 190,000 or so clones, about 86% of them seen just once. The germline CDR1 and CDR2 sequences are LNHNV and YYDKDF (reference sequence). CDR3 length: 17 residues. The V and J ends lost 5 bases and 0 bases respectively, with 16 bases between them. Sequencing was carried out using peripheral blood. The TCR sequence derives from a man between 50 and 59 years old with active or convalescent COVID-19. This sequence joins TRBV15 and TRBJ2-2; D is perhaps TRBD2 (5 bases). The DNA of the CDR3 is TGTGCCACCAGCCCACTACGAGCGGAGCCGAACACCGGGGAGCTGTTTTTT. The encoded protein is CATSPLRAEPNTGELFF. The whole variable domain, remainder taken from reference TRBV15 and TRBJ2-2, is DAMVIQNPRYQVTQFGKPVTLSCSQTLNHNVMYWYQQKSSQAPKLLFHYYDKDFNNEADTPDNFQSRRPNTSFCFLDIRSPGLGDTAMYLCATSPLRAEPNTGELFFGEGSRLTVL.